This T cell receptor (beta chain) was observed in a study of cytomegalovirus exposure and HLA in healthy donors. Study-wide findings and caveats: A later analysis linked a missense DCLRE1C variant to TCR beta V- and J-gene trimming. Later work found that TCR association rates differed between HLA loci; DRB1 had the most and HLA-C the fewest. Associated with HLA alleles at 0.05 false discovery rate in a later analysis were some 16,000 TCR beta sequences. In a later analysis, HLA-associated TCR beta chains were more clonally expanded than equally common others.

The CDR3 is made up of 17 amino acids. Notes on this clone: Its antigen is unknown.

The PCR contained 60 Vbeta and 13 Jbeta primers. Data came from immunoSEQ multiplex PCR; TCRdb stores just in-frame clones and leaves some out. This table has some 240,000 clones, nearly 95% appearing once. The gene calls are TRBV1 and TRBJ1-2; TRBD1 was called by the table and not checked on the DNA. TRBV1 is recorded as a pseudogene. This receptor was identified in a girl aged 2-9 years in good health and CMV-seronegative. Material for sequencing was PBMCs. The chain's CDR3 is CTSTRWTGYPDSYGYTF. The DNA for the CDR3 is TGCACCAGCACCCGTTGGACAGGGTACCCTGACAGCTATGGCTACACCTTC.